This TCR beta chain is from a study of shared clonotypes between healthy human individuals. Here immunoSEQ multiplex PCR was the method, and the copy in TCRdb shows in-frame clones only, minus some. The sample holds 650,000 to 800,000 clones, about two thirds seen once. The sequence was collected from a woman in her 30s in good health. The material sequenced was memory CD4+ T cells sorted from blood. The subset here: CD45RA-negative fraction.

DNA of the CDR3: TGTGCCAGCAGCGACCGGACAGGGGCTGGAAACACCATATATTTT. Its protein is CASSDRTGAGNTIYF. The J gene is TRBJ1-3, the V gene TRBV7-9, with 9 bases identical to TRBD1. Germline trimming cut 5 bases from V and 2 bases from J; bases unmatched to any gene: 4. The CDR3 has 15 residues. CDR1 and CDR2 from the germline V gene are SEHNR and FQNEAQ (reference sequence).